Below, 12 T cell receptor beta chains from the same sample are listed, as sequenced in a study of Ad26.COV2.S vaccination and SARS-CoV-2 variants. Repertoires were generated with immunoSEQ multiplex PCR, while TCRdb's copy carries only in-frame clones and drops some. The sample includes about 350,000 clones, about nine tenths of them seen just once. Treatment given: about 20 received Ad26.COV2.S at low or high dose, single or two shots; roughly five received placebo; per-sample allocation not given. Day 63 following the first vaccine or placebo injection was when the samples were taken. This material consisted of peripheral blood, taken in a trial of Ad26.COV2.S vaccine versus placebo. The origin of the receptors is a person aged 18-60 years who received the Ad26.COV2.S COVID-19 vaccine or a placebo.

This clone has just a few counts. CDR3 in DNA: TGTGCCAGCAGCCAATGGGACAGGGGAGGGGGCGATACGCAGTATTTT. This translates into CASSQWDRGGGDTQYF. The V gene is TRBV5-6, the J gene TRBJ2-3; TRBD1 matches 10 bases. This CDR3 contains 16 residues. With 4 bases clipped from V and 6 bases from J, the junction kept 11 bases outside the gene matches. Germline CDR1 is SGHDT and CDR2 is YYEEEE.

The chain employs TRBV23-1 and TRBJ2-2; the D is unclear. TRBV23-1 is an ORF for which the function is uncertain. Between the trimmed V and J ends, which lost 1 base and 4 bases, there was a span of 10 bases. The CDR3 contains 15 residues. The CDR3 sequence: CASSQYLRSTGELFF. The CDR3 bases are TGCGCCAGCAGTCAATATCTCAGGTCCACCGGGGAGCTGTTTTTT.

In this sample, this clone turned up once. The chain carries TRBV29-1 and TRBJ2-1; D uncertain. CDR3 length equals 14 residues. V was cut by 3 bases and J by 6 bases, with 15 bases left in between. Germline V gene data show CDR1 as SQVTM and CDR2 as ANQGSEA. Written as DNA, the CDR3 is TGCAGCGTTGATACGGCAGATTTGTCCAATGAGCAGTTCTTC. It codes for CSVDTADLSNEQFF.

The gene calls are TRBV6-1 and TRBJ1-2; a weak D match, TRBD1 (5 bases). The CDR3 runs 12 residues. Germline V lookup: CDR1 MNHNS, CDR2 SASEGT. Trimming pared 3 bases from V and 7 bases from J, leaving 9 bases between. In DNA form, the CDR3 reads TGTGCCAGCAGTGATTGGGGGATTGGCTACACCTTC. Protein product: CASSDWGIGYTF.

The rearrangement joins TRBV6-4 to TRBJ2-2, with TRBD1 matching over 7 bases. CDR1 and CDR2 from the germline V gene are MRHNA and SNTAGT. CDR3 length: 12 residues. With 0 bases clipped from V and 12 bases from J, the junction kept 1 base outside the gene matches. CDR3 nucleotides: TGTGCCAGCAGTGACTCGACAGGGCAGCTGTTTTTT. Amino acid sequence: CASSDSTGQLFF.

Only one count was recorded for this clone. This chain uses TRBV6-5 with TRBJ1-2, with D perhaps matching TRBD1 (6 bases). V was shortened by 0 bases and J by 6 bases, with 17 bases between the two germline ends. This CDR3 spans 16 amino acids. Germline loops: CDR1 MNHEY, CDR2 SVGAGI. The CDR3 is CASSYSGTYGLDGYTF. The CDR3 DNA follows: TGTGCCAGCAGTTACTCGGGGACATATGGTCTCGATGGCTACACCTTC.

The DNA for the CDR3 is TGTGCCACCAGTGAGGGAGGGACGGCGGAGACCCAGTACTTC. Encoded protein: CATSEGGTAETQYF. The chain uses TRBV24-1 and TRBJ2-5; 7 nucleotides match TRBD2. The CDR3 has 14 residues. Per germline, CDR1 KGHDR and CDR2 SFDVKD. The J segment lost 5 bases and the V segment lost 4 bases, leaving 6 bases of the junction unmatched.

The chain combines TRBV5-1 with TRBJ1-1; the match to TRBD1 covers 7 bases. Germline V gene data show CDR1 as SGHRS and CDR2 as YFSETQ. The CDR3 runs 14 residues. V was pared by 3 bases and J by 3 bases, with 5 bases of the junction left unmatched. CDR3: CASSWTGGDTEAFF. In nucleotides, the CDR3 is TGCGCCAGCAGCTGGACAGGTGGGGACACTGAAGCTTTCTTT.

This clone has more than one count but fewer than ten. The CDR3 region is CATSRDRGRVGEKLFF. The CDR3 DNA reads as TGTGCCACCAGCAGAGATCGGGGCAGGGTCGGCGAAAAACTGTTTTTT. The chain combines TRBV15 with TRBJ1-4; D possibly corresponds to TRBD1 (5 bases). CDR1 and CDR2 (germline): LNHNV, YYDKDF (reference sequence). The V end was cut by 0 bases, the J end by 8 bases, with 16 bases between. The CDR3 totals 16 residues.

The gene calls are TRBV7-9 and TRBJ1-5; D call uncertain. The CDR3 length is 14 residues. Germline V gene sequence: CDR1 SEHNR, CDR2 FQNEAQ (reference sequence). Trimming pared 1 base from V and 3 bases from J, leaving 7 bases between. The CDR3 is CASSLEGYNQPQHF. DNA for the CDR3: TGTGCCAGCAGCTTAGAAGGGTACAATCAGCCCCAGCATTTT.

The chain is built from TRBV5-1 and TRBJ1-4, with a tentative D call TRBD1 (6 bases). CDR1 is SGHRS, CDR2 YFSETQ, per germline. The CDR3 loop spans 14 amino acids. V lost 2 bases and J 8 bases, leaving 13 bases between the germline ends. This CDR3 reads CASSFDTRGEKLFF. CDR3 bases: TGCGCCAGCAGCTTTGACACAAGGGGGGAAAAACTGTTTTTT.

This clone was counted a few times. This chain uses TRBV7-9 with TRBJ1-4; no clear D gene. Trimming took 5 bases from V and 8 from J, leaving 12 bases between them. In germline, CDR1 is SEHNR, CDR2 FQNEAQ (reference sequence). The CDR3 has 13 amino acids. The CDR3 reads CASSQPPGEKLFF. The CDR3 region has the DNA TGTGCCAGCAGCCAACCGCCGGGGGAAAAACTGTTTTTT.